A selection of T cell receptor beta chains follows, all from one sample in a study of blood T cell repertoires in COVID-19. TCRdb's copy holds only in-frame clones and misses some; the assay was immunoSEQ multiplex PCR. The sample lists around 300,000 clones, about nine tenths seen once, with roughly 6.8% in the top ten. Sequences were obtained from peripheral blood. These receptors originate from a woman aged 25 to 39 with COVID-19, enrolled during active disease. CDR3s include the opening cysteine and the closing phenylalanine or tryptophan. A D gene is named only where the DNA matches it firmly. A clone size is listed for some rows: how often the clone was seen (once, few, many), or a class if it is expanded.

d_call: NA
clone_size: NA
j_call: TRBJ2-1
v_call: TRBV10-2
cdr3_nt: TGCGCCAGCAGTGACGGGGCTAGCGTCTACAATGAGCAGTTCTTC
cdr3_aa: CASSDGASVYNEQFF

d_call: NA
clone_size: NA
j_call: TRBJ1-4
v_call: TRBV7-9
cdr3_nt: TGTGCCAGCAGCTTAGGCGGGGTAAAACTGTTTTTT
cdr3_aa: CASSLGGVKLFF

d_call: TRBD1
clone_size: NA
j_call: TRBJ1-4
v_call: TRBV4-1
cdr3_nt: TGCGCCAGCAGCCACATGGCACAGGGGATACGTGAAAAACTGTTTTTT
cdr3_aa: CASSHMAQGIREKLFF

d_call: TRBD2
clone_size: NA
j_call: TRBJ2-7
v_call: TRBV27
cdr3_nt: TGTGCCAGCAGTTCCCGATTAGCGGGAGTCTTTGACGAGCAGTACTTC
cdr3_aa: CASSSRLAGVFDEQYF

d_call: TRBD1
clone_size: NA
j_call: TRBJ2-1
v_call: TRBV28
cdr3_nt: TGTGCCAGCAGTCGAAATCGGGACAGTAACAATGAGCAGTTCTTC
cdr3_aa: CASSRNRDSNNEQFF

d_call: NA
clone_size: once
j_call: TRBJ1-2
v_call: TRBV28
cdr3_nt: TGTGCCAGCAGCATAGCGGGGGCAGCTAACTATGGCTACACCTTC
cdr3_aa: CASSIAGAANYGYTF

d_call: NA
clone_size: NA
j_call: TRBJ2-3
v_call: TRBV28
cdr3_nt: TGTGCCAGCATCGGGACAGGTGCTAGCGGGGTGACAGATACGCAGTATTTT
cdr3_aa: CASIGTGASGVTDTQYF

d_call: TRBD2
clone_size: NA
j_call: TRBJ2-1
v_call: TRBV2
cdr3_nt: TGTGCCAGCAGGAGACTAGCGGGAGTGTTAAATGAGCAGTTCTTC
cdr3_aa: CASRRLAGVLNEQFF

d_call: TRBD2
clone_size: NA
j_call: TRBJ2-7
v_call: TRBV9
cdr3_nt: TGTGCCAGCAGCGTAGCTGTGGCTAGCGGACTCTACGAGCAGTACTTC
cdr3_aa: CASSVAVASGLYEQYF

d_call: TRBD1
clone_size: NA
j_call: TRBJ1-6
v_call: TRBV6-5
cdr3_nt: TGTGCCAGCAGTTACTCGACAGGGATCGCTAATTCACCCCTCCACTTT
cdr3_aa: CASSYSTGIANSPLHF

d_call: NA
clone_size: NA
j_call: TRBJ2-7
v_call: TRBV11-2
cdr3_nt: TGTGCCAGCAGCTTAGATCGTCAGTACGAGCAGTACTTC
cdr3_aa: CASSLDRQYEQYF

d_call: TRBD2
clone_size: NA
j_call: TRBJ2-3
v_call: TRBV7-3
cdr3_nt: TGTGCCAGCTCCCAAGCGGGAGGGTCCACAGATACGCAGTATTTT
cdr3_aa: CASSQAGGSTDTQYF

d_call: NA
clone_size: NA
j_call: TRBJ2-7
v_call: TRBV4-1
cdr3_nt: TGCGCCAGCAGCGGGAGGGACAGGCCCGTCCGGGAGCAGTACTTC
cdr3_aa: CASSGRDRPVREQYF

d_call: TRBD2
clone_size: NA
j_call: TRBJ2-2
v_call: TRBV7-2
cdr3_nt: TGTGCCAGCAGCACTAGCGGGAGAGTGGGCGGGGAGCTGTTTTTT
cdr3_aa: CASSTSGRVGGELFF

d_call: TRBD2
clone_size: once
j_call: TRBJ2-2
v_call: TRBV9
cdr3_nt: TGTGCCAGCAGCGTAGTAGGGCTAGCGGGAGCGGGCACCGGGGAGCTGTTTTTT
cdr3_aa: CASSVVGLAGAGTGELFF

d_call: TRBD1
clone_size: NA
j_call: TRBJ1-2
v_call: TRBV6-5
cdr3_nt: TGTGCCAGCAGTTACTCGATGGACAGGGATGACTATGGCTACACCTTC
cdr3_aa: CASSYSMDRDDYGYTF

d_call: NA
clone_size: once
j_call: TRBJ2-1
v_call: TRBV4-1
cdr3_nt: TGCGCCAGCAGCCCCGGGACATCAACCTACAATGAGCAGTTCTTC
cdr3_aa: CASSPGTSTYNEQFF

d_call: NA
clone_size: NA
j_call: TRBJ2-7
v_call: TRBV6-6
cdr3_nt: TGTGCCAGCAGGCGAGAAGGGCAGGGGAACGGAGAATCCTACGAGCAGTACTTC
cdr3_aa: CASRREGQGNGESYEQYF

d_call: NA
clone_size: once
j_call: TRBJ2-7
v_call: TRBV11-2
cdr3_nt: TGTGCCAGCAGCTTAGAGATTGGGGGAGACAGGCACTCCTACGAGCAGTACTTC
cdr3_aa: CASSLEIGGDRHSYEQYF

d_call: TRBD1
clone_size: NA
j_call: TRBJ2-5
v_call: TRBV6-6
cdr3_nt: TGTGCCACTGGACAGGGGGCGGGCTGGACCCAGTACTTC
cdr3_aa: CATGQGAGWTQYF